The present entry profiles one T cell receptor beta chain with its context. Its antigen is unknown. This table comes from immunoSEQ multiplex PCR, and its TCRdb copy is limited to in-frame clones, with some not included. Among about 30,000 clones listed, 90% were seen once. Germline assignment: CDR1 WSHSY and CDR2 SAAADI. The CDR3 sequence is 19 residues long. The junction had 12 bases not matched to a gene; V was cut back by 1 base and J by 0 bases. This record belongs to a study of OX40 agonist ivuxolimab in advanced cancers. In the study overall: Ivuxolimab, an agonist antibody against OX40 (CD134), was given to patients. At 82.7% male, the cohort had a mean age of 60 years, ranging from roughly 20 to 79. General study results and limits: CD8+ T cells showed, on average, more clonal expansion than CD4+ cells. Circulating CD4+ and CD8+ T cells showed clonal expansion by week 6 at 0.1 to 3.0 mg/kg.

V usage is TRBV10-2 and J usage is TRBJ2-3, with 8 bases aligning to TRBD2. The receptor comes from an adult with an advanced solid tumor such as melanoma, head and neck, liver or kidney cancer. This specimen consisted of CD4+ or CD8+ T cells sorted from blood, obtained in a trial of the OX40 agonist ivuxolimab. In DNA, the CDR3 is TGCGCCAGCAGTGAGTTTGAGGGGTCGGGAGGGCCCAGCACAGATACGCAGTATTTT. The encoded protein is CASSEFEGSGGPSTDTQYF.